There are a few counts of the clone carrying this T cell receptor (beta chain). Antigen unknown. Germline loops: CDR1 SGHKS, CDR2 YYEKEE (reference sequence). V was trimmed by 5 bases and J by 9 bases, leaving 14 bases between them. CDR3 size: 12 residues. Time point defined: recipient sample about 28 days before transplant, after cytoreduction. Recipients were bled about 28 days pretransplant and at posttransplant days 30, 100, 180. This entry comes from a study of T cell clonotyping in hematopoietic cell transplantation. TCRdb's copy holds only in-frame clones and misses some; the assay was immunoSEQ multiplex PCR. The table has about 10,000 clones, around 87% seen once. Findings and limits, study-wide: No sorting was done, leaving CD4 and CD8 contributions mixed. Few recipient clonotypes overlapped donors; over 95% were de novo at given depth. Broader posttransplant TCR repertoire diversity was predicted by graft donor and pretransplant recipient Inverse Simpson Index values.

The chain has TRBV5-5 and TRBJ2-5; TRBD1 is a possible D gene (6 bases). The sequencing used peripheral blood mononuclear cells, collected before stem cell transplant. This receptor was identified in a woman aged 50 to 60 with chronic myeloid leukemia. Some clones in this sample may be carry-over from other donors' samples. CDR3 bases: TGTGCCAGCAGTTTTGGACAGCCGGCCCAGTACTTC. It translates to CASSFGQPAQYF.